This T cell receptor beta chain was documented in a study of T cell repertoires in cytomegalovirus infection. Study-level information: Well-studied HLA-B-restricted CMV epitopes were used in the study alongside recently identified HLA-C-restricted ones.

In regard to this clonotype: Its antigen is not known.

TCRdb re-derived calls from the reads in MiXCR, one entry per CDR3 protein. The table records 450,000 to 600,000 distinct CDR3 sequences, more than 40% of them present only once. The CDR3 runs 14 residues. CDR1 SGHAT and CDR2 FQNNGV come from the germline V gene. V shed 5 bases and J 6 bases; nucleotides not matched to a gene: 9. The clonotype was recovered from a human donor in good health (CMV status not recorded). Some clones in this sample may be carry-over from other donors' samples. The rearrangement links TRBV11-2 to TRBJ2-5; TRBD2 agrees at 7 bases. The sample consisted of cultured PBMCs, taken from culture after CMV antigen stimulation. CDR3 in amino acids: CASSQWAGGKTQYF. CDR3 coding DNA: TGTGCCAGCAGCCAATGGGCCGGGGGGAAGACCCAGTACTTC.